The 8 T cell receptor beta chains below come from one sample, sequenced in a study. Amplification of TRBV12-4/TRBJ1-2 clonotypes used adaptor-ligated barcode primers. TCRdb used MiXCR to reprocess the multiplex PCR reads, holding one entry per CDR3 protein. In the table there are around 470 distinct CDR3 sequences, roughly 5% of which are singletons. Sequencing was performed on naive CD4+ T cells sorted from blood. Regarding subset: naive CD4+ T cells, CD4+CD45RA+CD25-. These receptors were obtained from a female donor with breast cancer.

This clonotype is classed as large (0.1 to 1%). J is TRBJ1-2 and V is TRBV12-3 or TRBV12-4; the D is unclear. CDR3 length equals 12 residues. V was clipped by 1 base and J by 9 bases, with 9 bases between them. CDR3 coding DNA: TGTGCCAGCAGTTTAGTGGGCAGTAGCTACACCTTC. As protein: CASSLVGSSYTF.

Within the sample, this clonotype is large. V usage is TRBV12-3 or TRBV12-4 and J usage is TRBJ1-2; D is uncertain. Trimming shortened V by 3 bases and J by 8 bases, and 16 bases separated the two germline ends. The CDR3 has 14 amino acids. CDR3: CASSFSADAWGYTF. DNA for the CDR3: TGTGCCAGCAGTTTCTCGGCAGACGCATGGGGCTACACCTTC.

This clonotype is medium-sized. The genes are TRBV12-3 or TRBV12-4 and TRBJ1-2, with 7 bases lining up with TRBD1. CDR3 size: 14 residues. J gave up 5 bases and V 2 bases, and 5 bases lay outside the gene matches. The CDR3 protein is CASSLLGQSYGYTF. CDR3 bases: TGTGCCAGCAGTTTATTGGGACAGTCATATGGCTACACCTTC.

By share of the sample, this clonotype is medium-sized. The chain has TRBV12-3 or TRBV12-4 and TRBJ1-2, with D perhaps TRBD1 (6 bases). CDR3 length equals 13 residues. V lost 7 bases and J lost 7, with 16 bases in between. The CDR3 region is CASKKDSHRGYTF. The CDR3 DNA reads TGTGCCAGCAAGAAGGACAGTCACCGTGGCTACACCTTC.

This clonotype counts as medium-sized (0.01 to 0.1%). The V call is TRBV12-3 or TRBV12-4, the J call TRBJ1-2; 9 bases are a match to TRBD1. V trimming: 6 bases; J trimming: 4 bases; junction bases outside the gene matches: 6. The CDR3 spans 14 residues. CDR3: CASRSWDRVYGYTF. The DNA for the CDR3 is TGTGCCAGCAGATCTTGGGACAGGGTCTATGGCTACACCTTC.

This clonotype is deemed medium-sized. The chain couples TRBV12-3 or TRBV12-4 to TRBJ1-2; D uncertain. The CDR3 has 13 amino acids. Trimming left V 10 bases short and J 7 bases short, with 19 bases between. CDR3 amino acids: CATRRAGPIGYTF. The CDR3 DNA reads as TGTGCCACCCGGCGGGCAGGACCTATTGGCTACACCTTC.

On this clonotype: At one end, the junction sequence differs from germline, possibly due to a read error. This chain links TRBV12-3 or TRBV12-4 with TRBJ1-2; D remains ambiguous. The CDR3 is 14 amino acids. CDR3 loop: CASSPDGRGYGCTF. DNA for the CDR3: TGTGCCAGCAGCCCGGACGGACGTGGCTATGGCTGCACCTTC.

This clonotype is classed as medium-sized. The rearrangement joins TRBV12-5 to TRBJ1-2; 7 bases match TRBD1. Germline lookup yields CDR1 LGHNT and CDR2 FRNRAP. With 6 bases clipped from V and 2 bases from J, the junction kept 6 bases outside the gene matches. The CDR3 has 14 amino acids. The CDR3 DNA sequence: TGTGCTAGTGGAGGAGACAGGGAGAACTATGGCTACACCTTC. Protein sequence: CASGGDRENYGYTF.